The 23 T cell receptor beta chains given below trace back to one sample, sequenced in a study of blood T cell repertoires in COVID-19. TCRdb's copy holds only in-frame clones and misses some; the assay was immunoSEQ multiplex PCR. The table includes about 170,000 clones, under 85% detected once. The specimen sequenced was PBMCs or T cells enriched from blood (not recorded which). These receptors all stem from a man aged 45-60 years who had recovered from COVID-19.

Written as DNA, the CDR3 is TGTGCCAGCGGTCCCCCTGCGGCGCGCTCTGGGGCCAACGTCCTGACTTTC. Amino acid sequence: CASGPPAARSGANVLTF. The genes are TRBV5-4 and TRBJ2-6, with D hard to call. The V gene lost 7 bases and the J gene lost 0 bases, with 17 bases spanning the gap. Germline CDR1 SGHNT, CDR2 YYREEE (reference sequence). The CDR3 runs to 17 residues.

V usage is TRBV11-3 and J usage is TRBJ2-7; 11 nucleotides line up with TRBD2. This CDR3 contains 14 residues. V shed 4 bases and J 7 bases; nucleotides not matched to a gene: 6. CDR1 and CDR2 from the germline V gene are SGHNT and YENEEA. CDR3 in amino acids: CASSSTGLAGEQYF. The CDR3 nucleotides are TGTGCCAGCAGCTCAACCGGACTAGCGGGTGAGCAGTACTTC.

The chain is built from TRBV9 and TRBJ1-1, with D possibly matching TRBD1 (5 bases). V lost 1 base and J lost 6, with 10 bases in between. The CDR3 runs to 13 residues. CDR1 and CDR2 (germline): SGDLS, YYNGEE. The CDR3 loop reads CASSVIPGSEAFF. The CDR3 nucleotides read TGTGCCAGCAGCGTAATCCCAGGGTCTGAAGCTTTCTTT.

In its sample, this clone was seen a few times. J is TRBJ1-2 and V is TRBV4-2; 7 nucleotides match TRBD1. CDR3 length: 15 amino acids. Germline V lookup: CDR1 LGHNA, CDR2 YNFKEQ. The V gene end was trimmed by 1 base and the J gene end by 6 bases; junction bases not matched to a gene: 8. CDR3 sequence: CASSQVGQGGHGYTF. The CDR3, as DNA: TGTGCCAGCAGCCAAGTAGGGCAGGGGGGTCATGGCTACACCTTC.

J is TRBJ2-7 and V is TRBV28; maybe TRBD1 (6 bases). Trimming cost V 4 bases and J 2 bases, with 15 bases left between them. Germline assignment: CDR1 MDHEN and CDR2 SYDVKM. The CDR3 has 15 amino acids. The CDR3 spells CASSSRGGRAYEQYF. The CDR3 region has the DNA TGTGCCAGCAGTTCCCGAGGGGGTAGGGCCTACGAGCAGTACTTC.

This clone occurred once. The genes are TRBV30 and TRBJ1-5, with 9 bases lining up with TRBD1. The V and J ends lost 6 bases and 4 bases, in that order; junction bases with no gene match: 10. The CDR3 consists of 15 residues. Germline CDR1 reads GTSNPN; CDR2 reads SVGIG (reference sequence). CDR3 coding DNA: TGTGCCTGCCAAAGAGATGGGACAGGGAATCAGCCCCAGCATTTT. It codes for CACQRDGTGNQPQHF.

This clone was observed once. The chain uses TRBV3-1 (or the pseudogene TRBV3-2) and TRBJ1-2; D possibly corresponds to TRBD1 (5 bases). CDR1 and CDR2 from the germline V gene are LGHDT and YNNKEL (reference sequence). This CDR3 has 13 residues. Trimming stripped 1 base from V and 8 bases from J, with 11 bases between. As DNA, the CDR3 is TGTGCCAGCAGCCAAGGGCAGACAGCGGGCTACACCTTC. It is translated as CASSQGQTAGYTF.

V gene TRBV4-1 combines with J gene TRBJ1-6; D may be TRBD1 (6 bases). Trimming stripped 3 bases from V and 5 bases from J, with 8 bases between. In germline, CDR1 is MGHRA, CDR2 YSYEKL. The length of the CDR3 is 14 residues. The CDR3 spells CASSHWTDNSPLHF. DNA for the CDR3: TGCGCCAGCAGCCACTGGACAGATAATTCACCCCTCCACTTT.

This chain connects TRBV27 to TRBJ2-2; TRBD1 aligns across 12 bases. CDR1 is MNHEY and CDR2 is SMNVEV in the germline V gene (reference sequence). V was pared by 8 bases and J by 7 bases, with 11 bases of the junction left unmatched. The CDR3 loop spans 16 amino acids. The DNA for the CDR3 is TGTGCCAGCTCCTATTCCGGGACAGGGGGCCTCGGGGAGCTGTTTTTT. Translating gives CASSYSGTGGLGELFF.

For this clone: Other DNA variants within this sample encode the same CDR3. The chain carries TRBV5-4 and TRBJ1-6; D is ambiguous. From germline, CDR1 is SGHNT and CDR2 YYREEE (reference sequence). The CDR3 loop spans 13 amino acids. Between the trimmed V and J ends, which lost 0 bases and 7 bases, there was a span of 5 bases. DNA of the CDR3: TGTGCCAGCAGCTTGGATCTGAATTCACCCCTCCACTTT. Translating it yields CASSLDLNSPLHF.

The chain combines TRBV13 with TRBJ1-2, with 7 nucleotides matching TRBD1. The CDR3 contains 16 residues. V was pared by 2 bases and J by 1 base, with 7 bases of the junction left unmatched. Germline V gives CDR1 PRHDT, CDR2 FYEKMQ (reference sequence). This CDR3 reads CASSLLGQIYNYGYTF. The CDR3 DNA sequence: TGTGCCAGCAGCTTACTGGGACAGATATATAACTATGGCTACACCTTC.

The sample holds a few counts of this clone. The DNA for the CDR3 is TGTGCCAGCAGCTTGGCAGGGAACTATGGCTACACCTTC. As protein: CASSLAGNYGYTF. This chain uses TRBV5-6 with TRBJ1-2; a possible D gene is TRBD1 (5 bases). In germline, CDR1 is SGHDT, CDR2 YYEEEE. The CDR3 totals 13 residues. With 0 bases removed from V and 2 bases from J, the gap between germline ends came to 5 bases.

The chain is built from TRBV24-1 and TRBJ1-4; 10 bases are a match to TRBD1. V lost 9 bases to trimming and J lost 5 bases; unmatched junction nucleotides: 2. CDR3 length equals 13 residues. Germline values: CDR1 KGHDR, CDR2 SFDVKD. Here the CDR3 DNA reads TGTGCCACCGAGGGACAGGGGAATGAAAAACTGTTTTTT. Translation gives CATEGQGNEKLFF.

The rearrangement links TRBV7-9 to TRBJ1-3, with TRBD1 matching 10 bases. The junction had 4 bases not matched to a gene; V was cut back by 4 bases and J by 4 bases. The CDR3 has 15 amino acids. Germline loops: CDR1 SEHNR, CDR2 FQNEAQ (reference sequence). CDR3 DNA sequence: TGTGCCAGCAGCTCGGGACAGGGGAGGGGAAACACCATATATTTT. Its translation is CASSSGQGRGNTIYF.

The chain uses TRBV5-1 and TRBJ1-3; 7 nucleotides agree with TRBD1. CDR1 SGHRS and CDR2 YFSETQ come from the germline V gene. V was clipped by 4 bases and J by 1 base; unmatched bases: 17. CDR3 size: 19 residues. The CDR3 spells CASSASSQGQMGSGNTIYF. CDR3 bases: TGCGCCAGCAGCGCCAGTAGCCAGGGACAGATGGGGTCTGGAAACACCATATATTTT.

The chain couples TRBV2 to TRBJ2-3, with D possibly TRBD2 on 7 matching bases. CDR1 is SNHLY and CDR2 is FYNNEI in the germline V gene. V was trimmed by 8 bases and J by 6 bases, leaving 15 bases between them. This CDR3 is built from 13 residues. Here the CDR3 reads CASGGAYLDTQYF. The CDR3 nucleotides are TGTGCCAGCGGGGGGGCCTACTTGGATACGCAGTATTTT.

This rearrangement joins TRBV7-3 to TRBJ1-2, with a possible D match to TRBD1 (6 bases). Germline CDR1 and CDR2: SGHTA and FQGTGA. The length of the CDR3 is 14 residues. V lost 0 bases and J 5 bases, leaving 10 bases between the germline ends. CDR3 residues: CASSLTSGEYGYTF. CDR3 nucleotides: TGTGCCAGCAGCTTAACTTCAGGGGAATATGGCTACACCTTC.

The rearrangement joins TRBV6-5 to TRBJ1-6; possibly TRBD1 for D (5 bases). Germline CDR1 MNHEY, CDR2 SVGAGI. This CDR3 has 13 amino acids. Trimming stripped 8 bases from V and 10 bases from J, with 15 bases between. CDR3 nucleotide sequence: TGTGCCAGCCGGGGGGGACTAGGATCACCCCTCCACTTT. The encoded protein is CASRGGLGSPLHF.

The genes are TRBV5-1 and TRBJ2-3; weak D call: TRBD1 (6 bases). The germline V gene has CDR1 SGHRS and CDR2 YFSETQ. This CDR3 has 18 amino acids. V gave up 0 bases and J gave up 6 bases, with 23 bases separating them. Here the CDR3 DNA reads TGCGCCAGCAGCTTGGCCGGACGTCTAGTGAGGGGGTGGGATACGCAGTATTTT. Encoded protein: CASSLAGRLVRGWDTQYF.

The rearrangement links TRBV5-6 to TRBJ1-2; a weak D match, TRBD1 (5 bases). This CDR3 contains 15 residues. CDR1 and CDR2 from the germline V gene are SGHDT and YYEEEE. Trimming cost V 5 bases and J 8 bases, with 22 bases left between them. The CDR3 DNA follows: TGTGCCAGCAGGGGGCAAGGTGCGGCTTCGCGGGGCTACACCTTC. Amino acid sequence: CASRGQGAASRGYTF.

DNA of the CDR3: TGCGCCAGCAGCCAAGCCCAGGGGGTTTTCGCTGAAGCTTTCTTT. Translation: CASSQAQGVFAEAFF. This rearrangement joins TRBV4-3 to TRBJ1-1, with TRBD1 matching 7 bases. The V gene's germline CDR1 is LGHNA and CDR2 YSLEER. Trimming took 1 base from V and 6 from J; bases not matched to a gene: 8. CDR3 size: 15 residues.

The chain is built from TRBV2 and TRBJ2-7; 7 bases agree with TRBD1. The J segment lost 6 bases and the V segment lost 4 bases, leaving 9 bases of the junction unmatched. Germline assignment: CDR1 SNHLY and CDR2 FYNNEI. This CDR3 contains 14 residues. The CDR3 loop reads CASSVDRKKGEQYF. The CDR3 DNA reads TGTGCCAGCAGTGTGGACAGGAAAAAGGGCGAGCAGTACTTC.

The chain combines TRBV27 with TRBJ1-1, with D possibly TRBD1 on 5 matching bases. Germline V gene sequence: CDR1 MNHEY, CDR2 SMNVEV (reference sequence). There are 16 residues in the CDR3. Between the trimmed V and J ends, which lost 3 bases and 1 base, there was a span of 15 bases. Here the CDR3 reads CASSFHLGGRNTEAFF. Written as DNA, the CDR3 is TGTGCCAGCAGTTTTCATCTCGGGGGGAGGAACACTGAAGCTTTCTTT.